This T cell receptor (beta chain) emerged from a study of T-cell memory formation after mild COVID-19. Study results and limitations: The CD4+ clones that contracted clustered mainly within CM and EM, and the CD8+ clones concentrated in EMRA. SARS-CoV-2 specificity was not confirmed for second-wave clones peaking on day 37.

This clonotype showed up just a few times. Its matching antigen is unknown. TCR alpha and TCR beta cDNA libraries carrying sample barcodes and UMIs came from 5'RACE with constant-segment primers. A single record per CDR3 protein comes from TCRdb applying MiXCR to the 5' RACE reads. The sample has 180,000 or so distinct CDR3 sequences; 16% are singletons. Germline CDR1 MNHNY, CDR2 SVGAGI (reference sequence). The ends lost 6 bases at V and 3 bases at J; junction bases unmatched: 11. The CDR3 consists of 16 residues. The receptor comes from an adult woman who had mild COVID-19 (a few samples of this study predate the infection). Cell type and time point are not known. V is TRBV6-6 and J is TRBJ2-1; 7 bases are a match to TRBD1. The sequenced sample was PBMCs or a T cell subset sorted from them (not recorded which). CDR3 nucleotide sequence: TGTGCCAGCAGAAGGGGACAGTCGTTTGGCTACAATGAGCAGTTCTTC. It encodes CASRRGQSFGYNEQFF.